This is a list of T cell receptor beta chains from one sample in a study of shared clonotypes between healthy human individuals. Assay used: immunoSEQ multiplex PCR; TCRdb lists only in-frame clones, some missing. The sample has about 610,000 clones; approximately 96% are singletons. Sample: naive CD8+ T cells sorted from blood. These receptors all come from a woman younger than 45 in good health. Both conserved end residues are part of each CDR3. D genes are given only for firm matches. Clone size, where shown, is once, few, many, or a class for clones that have expanded.

d_gene,j_gene,v_gene,abundance,CDR3nt,CDR3aa
TRBD2,TRBJ2-3,TRBV5-5,NA,TGTGCCAGCAGCTTGGACGGGGACTACATAGATACGCAGTATTTT,CASSLDGDYIDTQYF
NA,TRBJ2-1,TRBV27,NA,TGTGCCAGCAGTTCCCGAGTCGTGAGGTACAATGAGCAGTTCTTC,CASSSRVVRYNEQFF
NA,TRBJ2-7,TRBV28,NA,TGTGCCAGCAGTTTATCTGGGTTCTTTGACTCCTACGAGCAGTACTTC,CASSLSGFFDSYEQYF
NA,TRBJ2-7,TRBV2,NA,TGTGCCAGCAGGGACCTTCGAGCGGAGAGCTCCTACGAGCAGTACTTC,CASRDLRAESSYEQYF
NA,TRBJ1-2,TRBV6-5,NA,TGTGCCAGCAGCTCCGGGGGGCTCGTCTATGGCTACACCTTC,CASSSGGLVYGYTF
NA,TRBJ2-7,TRBV7-9,NA,TGTGCCAGCAGCTTAGTCGCAACCTACGAGCAGTACTTC,CASSLVATYEQYF
NA,TRBJ2-3,TRBV5-6,NA,TGTGCCAGCAGCTTCTCCGGGACCGTCACAGATACGCAGTATTTT,CASSFSGTVTDTQYF
NA,TRBJ2-3,TRBV5-1,NA,TGCGCCAGCAGCTTCTGGACAACCACAGATACGCAGTATTTT,CASSFWTTTDTQYF
TRBD1,TRBJ1-1,TRBV6-7,NA,TGTGCCACCAGGGGCAGGGGGCGACCGAACACTGAAGCTTTCTTT,CATRGRGRPNTEAFF
TRBD2,TRBJ2-1,TRBV10-2,NA,TGCGCCAGTAGACTAGCGGCGGACAATGAGCAGTTCTTC,CASRLAADNEQFF
TRBD2,TRBJ2-1,TRBV4-1,NA,TGCGCCAGCAGCCAGGAGGGGACTAGCGGGAGTGACAATGAGCAGTTCTTC,CASSQEGTSGSDNEQFF
NA,TRBJ1-5,TRBV28,NA,TGTGCCAGCAGTTTTGGGGGGGCAGGTCAGCCCCAGCATTTT,CASSFGGAGQPQHF
NA,TRBJ2-1,TRBV28,NA,TGTGCCAGCAGTTTTGTCCGGGAGCAGTTCTTC,CASSFVREQFF
NA,TRBJ2-7,TRBV5-6,once,TGTGCCAGCAGCTCTACCGGGACACCCTTCTACGAGCAGTACTTC,CASSSTGTPFYEQYF
TRBD2,TRBJ2-7,TRBV11-2,NA,TGTGCCAGCAGCTTAGGGGCTAGCGGGATCTACGAGCAGTACTTC,CASSLGASGIYEQYF
NA,TRBJ2-7,TRBV15,NA,TGTGCCACCAGCAAAAACACGGGAATTACCTACGAGCAGTACTTC,CATSKNTGITYEQYF
TRBD2,TRBJ2-2,TRBV27,NA,TGTGCCAGCAGTCTTAGACTAGCGGGAGTGGCCGGGGAGCTGTTTTTT,CASSLRLAGVAGELFF
NA,TRBJ1-2,TRBV28,NA,TGTGCCAGCAGTTTAGGGGGGGAGGGGACCCGCTATGGCTACACCTTC,CASSLGGEGTRYGYTF
NA,TRBJ2-3,TRBV5-4,NA,TGTGCCAGCAGCTTGGATCCGGAAGATACGCAGTATTTT,CASSLDPEDTQYF
NA,TRBJ1-1,TRBV5-6,NA,TGTGCCAGCAGCTTGGGGGCAGGCCCTATATTGAACACTGAAGCTTTCTTT,CASSLGAGPILNTEAFF
TRBD2,TRBJ2-7,TRBV27,NA,TGTGCCAGCAGTACGGGACTAGCGGAATACGAGCAGTACTTC,CASSTGLAEYEQYF
NA,TRBJ2-2,TRBV7-2,NA,TGTGCCAGCAGCTTAGAGAGGGGGCGGGAGGAGGACACCGGGGAGCTGTTTTTT,CASSLERGREEDTGELFF
NA,TRBJ2-1,TRBV5-4,NA,TGTGCCAGCAGCTTGGCGGGACCCCCCTACAATGAGCAGTTCTTC,CASSLAGPPYNEQFF
NA,TRBJ1-3,TRBV15,once,TGTGCCACCAGCGCAGGGACTGGAAACACCATATATTTT,CATSAGTGNTIYF
TRBD2,TRBJ2-3,TRBV28,NA,TGTGCCAGCTCCCAGATGGGTAGCGGGACAGATACGCAGTATTTT,CASSQMGSGTDTQYF
NA,TRBJ1-2,TRBV27,NA,TGTGCCAGCAGTTTCGTTGGCACCGTCTATGGCTACACCTTC,CASSFVGTVYGYTF
NA,TRBJ1-2,TRBV2,NA,TGTGCCAGCAGTGAGGGACTTACCAGTGGCTACACCTTC,CASSEGLTSGYTF
TRBD1,TRBJ1-3,TRBV18,NA,TGTGCCAGCTCACCACCGTGGGACAGCTCTGGAAACACCATATATTTT,CASSPPWDSSGNTIYF
TRBD2,TRBJ2-7,TRBV27,NA,TGTGCCAGCCCTACGGGGGGTCGCTCCTACGAGCAGTACTTC,CASPTGGRSYEQYF
NA,TRBJ2-5,TRBV28,NA,TGTGCCAGCAGTTTATATCGGACAGACAACCAAGAGACCCAGTACTTC,CASSLYRTDNQETQYF
NA,TRBJ2-3,TRBV7-9,NA,TGTGCCAGCAGGGGGGCGGGAGACATAATTTCCACAGATACGCAGTATTTT,CASRGAGDIISTDTQYF
NA,TRBJ2-7,TRBV6-5,NA,TGTGCCAGTGGAGTGGAGCAGGGCGACTCCTACGAGCAGTACTTC,CASGVEQGDSYEQYF
TRBD2,TRBJ2-1,TRBV28,NA,TGTGCCAGCAGCCTACGGACTAGTCTCGGTGAGCAGTTCTTC,CASSLRTSLGEQFF
NA,TRBJ2-4,TRBV7-2,NA,TGTGCCAGCAGCTTAGCCGAGGGGGGGCCGACATACTTC,CASSLAEGGPTYF
NA,TRBJ2-7,TRBV28,NA,TGTGCCAGCAACCGACTTTCGTACGAGCAGTACTTC,CASNRLSYEQYF
TRBD1,TRBJ1-1,TRBV6-5,NA,TGTGCCAGCAGTATGACAGGGCGGACTGAAGCTTTCTTT,CASSMTGRTEAFF
NA,TRBJ2-1,TRBV6-5,NA,TGTGCCAGCAGTTACTCCGAGAGGTGGGTTGCCAATGAGCAGTTCTTC,CASSYSERWVANEQFF